This T cell receptor beta chain was captured in a study of response to subunit inactivated influenza vaccine listed by TCRdb under 2018. Regarding the study in general: The study used deep quantitative T cell receptor repertoire profiling to track responses to a trivalent subunit inactivated influenza vaccine. What the authors observed across the whole study: According to the authors, only a limited number of new T cells may be recruited by each seasonal influenza vaccination.

The protocol used for the library was RT-PCR. TCRdb names Illumina HiSeq 2500 as the instrument used. In TCRdb, the public reads were trimmed at Q25 with fastp and aligned with MiXCR, with productive beta chains retained. Every distinct CDR3 protein forms one entry, paired with its most common genes and DNA. The table for this sample lists about 700,000 distinct CDR3 sequences; 15% to 18% of them were counted only once. Around 10% of the sample comes from the top ten. Points on this clonotype: This clone's antigen is unknown. No base quality information exists; no much larger clone differs at one position.

V gives up 0 bases and J gives up 5 bases, and the segment between their germline ends measures 9 bases. CDR1 and CDR2 were assigned from the germline V gene (reference sequence) as SGHNT and YYREEE. Spanning cysteine to phenylalanine, the CDR3 consists of 14 amino acids. The DNA shown is the 42-base CDR3, in frame from base 1. The sample was PBMCs from blood, taken 11 to 12 days after vaccination. The rearranged segments are TRBV5-4 and TRBJ2-1; the D gene cannot be named for sure. The sequence was obtained from a man aged 45-65 years who received an inactivated influenza vaccine. Donor details come from another sample of the same person, matched by shared clones. This receptor has the CDR3 CASSLGGNDNEQFF. The DNA sequence is as follows: TGTGCCAGCAGCTTGGGGGGAAACGACAATGAGCAGTTCTTC. Here the CDR3 is joined to the reference TRBV5-4 and TRBJ2-1 genes, and the full variable domain is: ETGVTQSPTHLIKTRGQQVTLRCSSQSGHNTVSWYQQALGQGPQFIFQYYREEENGRGNFPPRFSGLQFPNYSSELNVNALELDDSALYLCASSLGGNDNEQFFGPGTRLTVL.